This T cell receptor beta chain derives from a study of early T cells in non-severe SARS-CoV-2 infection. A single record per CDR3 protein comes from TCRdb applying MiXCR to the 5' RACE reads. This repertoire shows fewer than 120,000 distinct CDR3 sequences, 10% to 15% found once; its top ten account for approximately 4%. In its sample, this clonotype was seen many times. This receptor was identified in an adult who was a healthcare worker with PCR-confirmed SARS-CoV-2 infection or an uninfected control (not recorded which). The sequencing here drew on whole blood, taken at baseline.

CDR3 bases: TGCGCCAGCAGCTTGGATACGAGGACTGAAGCTTTCTTT. Its translation: CASSLDTRTEAFF. The chain has TRBV5-1 and TRBJ1-1; D is unresolved. Germline-derived CDR1 and CDR2 are SGHRS and YFSETQ. This CDR3 comprises 13 residues. V was shortened by 0 bases and J by 5 bases, with 8 bases between the two germline ends.